The present entry profiles one TCR beta chain with its context. Antigen: not known. A multiplex PCR was run with 60 Vbeta primers and 13 Jbeta primers. Assay: immunoSEQ multiplex PCR; the TCRdb copy retains only in-frame clones and omits some. The sample holds over 100,000 clones; 60% to 85% are singletons and the top ten take 1.2% to 1.5%. These data come from a study of cytomegalovirus exposure and HLA in healthy donors. Germline trimming cut 0 bases from V and 2 bases from J; bases unmatched to any gene: 4. This CDR3 region has 16 residues. Germline V gives CDR1 MNHEY, CDR2 SVGAGI. General study points: As a later analysis revealed, the rate of TCR association differed by HLA locus, with DRB1 most and HLA-C fewest. Later work showed greater clonal expansion in HLA-associated TCR beta chains than in equally common others.

The chain combines TRBV6-5 with TRBJ2-3; 8 positions match TRBD1. Sequencing was carried out using PBMCs. This clonotype originated in a woman between 40 and 55 years old in good health and CMV-seronegative. The CDR3 nucleotides are TGTGCCAGCAGTTACTCGAGGACAGGGTACACAGATACGCAGTATTTT. Translated: CASSYSRTGYTDTQYF.